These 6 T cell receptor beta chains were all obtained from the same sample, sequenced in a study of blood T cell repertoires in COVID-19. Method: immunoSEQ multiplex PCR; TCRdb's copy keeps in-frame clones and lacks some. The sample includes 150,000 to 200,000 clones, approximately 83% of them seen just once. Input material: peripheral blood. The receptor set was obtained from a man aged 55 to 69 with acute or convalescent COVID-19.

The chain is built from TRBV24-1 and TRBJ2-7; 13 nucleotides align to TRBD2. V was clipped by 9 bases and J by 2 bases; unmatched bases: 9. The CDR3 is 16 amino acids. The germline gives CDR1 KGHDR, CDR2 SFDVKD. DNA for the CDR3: TGTGCCACCGGCGGACTAGCGGGAGTTTTCGCCTACGAGCAGTACTTC. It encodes CATGGLAGVFAYEQYF.

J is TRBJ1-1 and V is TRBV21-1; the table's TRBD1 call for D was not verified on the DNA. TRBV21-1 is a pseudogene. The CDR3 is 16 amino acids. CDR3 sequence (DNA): TGTGCCAGCAGCCTCCGGTCGTCAGGGCCCCACCCTGAAGCTTTCTTT. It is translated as CASSLRSSGPHPEAFF.

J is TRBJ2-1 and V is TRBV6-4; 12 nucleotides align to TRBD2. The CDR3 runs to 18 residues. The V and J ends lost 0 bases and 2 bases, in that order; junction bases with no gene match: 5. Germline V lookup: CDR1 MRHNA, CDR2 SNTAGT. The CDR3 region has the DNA TGTGCCAGCAGTGACTCGACTAGCGGGAGTCTCACCTACAATGAGCAGTTCTTC. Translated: CASSDSTSGSLTYNEQFF.

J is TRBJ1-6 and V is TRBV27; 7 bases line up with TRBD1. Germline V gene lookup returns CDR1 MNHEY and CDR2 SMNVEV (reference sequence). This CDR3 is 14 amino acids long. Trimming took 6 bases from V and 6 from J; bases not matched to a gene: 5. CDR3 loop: CASRGTVINSPLHF. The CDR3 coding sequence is TGTGCCAGCAGGGGGACAGTGATTAATTCACCCCTCCACTTT.

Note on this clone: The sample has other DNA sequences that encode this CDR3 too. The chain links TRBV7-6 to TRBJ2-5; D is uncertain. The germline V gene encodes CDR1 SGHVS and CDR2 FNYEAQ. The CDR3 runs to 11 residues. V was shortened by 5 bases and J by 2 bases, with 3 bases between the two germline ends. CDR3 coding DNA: TGTGCCAGCAGCCTTCAAGAGACCCAGTACTTC. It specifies CASSLQETQYF. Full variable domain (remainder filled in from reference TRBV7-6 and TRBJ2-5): GAGVSQSPRYKVTKRGQDVALRCDPISGHVSLYWYRQALGQGPEFLTYFNYEAQQDKSGLPNDRFSAERPEGSISTLTIQRTEQRDSAMYRCASSLQETQYFGPGTRLLVL.

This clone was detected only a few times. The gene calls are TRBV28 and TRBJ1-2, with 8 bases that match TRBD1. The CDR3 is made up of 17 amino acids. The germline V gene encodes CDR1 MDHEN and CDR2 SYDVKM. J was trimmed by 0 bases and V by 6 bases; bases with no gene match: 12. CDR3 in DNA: TGTGCCAGCAGAGGGCACAGGGGGGATTCCGCTAACTATGGCTACACCTTC. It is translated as CASRGHRGDSANYGYTF.